The sample holds a few counts of the clone carrying this TCR beta chain. Its specificity is unknown. The V segment lost 6 bases and the J segment 6 bases; nucleotides outside the gene matches: 7. Per germline, CDR1 MNHNS and CDR2 SASEGT. There are 14 residues in the CDR3. As every portion of the isolated RNA was reverse transcribed, the sequencing read expressed TCRB transcripts. Measured with immunoSEQ multiplex PCR; TCRdb has only the in-frame clones, and not every one. Of about 160,000 clones in the sample, about 8.1% were seen once. The sample comes from a study of beta chain features in type 1 diabetes. General observations from the study: In every one of the four CD4+ subsets, TCRB CDR3s were moderately but significantly shorter in Type 1 diabetes patients.

The J gene is TRBJ2-1, the V gene TRBV6-1; TRBD1 matches 8 bases. Input material: central memory CD4+ T cells from blood. This clonotype was obtained from a woman between 18 and 29 years old with type 1 diabetes. This chain's CDR3 is CASRRTGLVNEQFF. The CDR3 nucleotides are TGTGCCAGCAGACGGACAGGGTTGGTCAATGAGCAGTTCTTC.